The 32 T cell receptor beta chains in this list originate from one sample, sequenced in a study of T cells in Graves' hyperthyroidism and ophthalmopathy (dated 2019 in TCRdb). The library was produced with multiplex PCR. The sequencing machine was an Illumina HiSeq 2000. The TCR beta CDR3 regions were amplified from the RNA transcripts. A first-round RT-PCR of the TCR CDR3 used the HTBI primer set with the Qiagen OneStep RT-PCR kit. In TCRdb, the public reads were trimmed at Q25 with fastp and aligned with MiXCR, with productive beta chains retained. Entries are consolidated by CDR3 protein sequence, retaining the most common genes and DNA. The sample table lists under 400,000 distinct CDR3 sequences, around 18% of them with a count of one. Roughly 16% of the sample belongs to the ten largest clones. Material for sequencing was blood. These receptors were obtained from a woman aged 40 to 50 with Graves' ophthalmopathy.

This clonotype was detected only once. V usage is TRBV28 and J usage is TRBJ1-2, with D hard to call. The CDR3 extends over 12 amino acids. The V and J ends lost 5 bases and 4 bases respectively, with 8 bases between them. Looked up from germline, CDR1 is MDHEN and CDR2 is SYDVKM. The CDR3 here is CASSPGRYGYTF. The CDR3 DNA follows: TGTGCCAGCAGTCCTGGACGCTATGGCTACACCTTC.

This clonotype was observed a few times. The chain employs TRBV6-1 and TRBJ1-1; TRBD1 might be the D (5 bases). This CDR3 is built from 11 residues. Germline CDR1 reads MNHNS; CDR2 reads SASEGT. Between the trimmed V and J ends, which lost 6 bases and 9 bases, there was a span of 11 bases. This CDR3 is CASRTGTQAFF. In nucleotides, the CDR3 is TGTGCCAGCAGGACGGGGACTCAAGCTTTCTTT.

The rearrangement joins TRBV6-1 to TRBJ2-5, with TRBD1 matching over 10 bases. This CDR3 region has 15 residues. Germline values: CDR1 MNHNS, CDR2 SASEGT. V shed 6 bases and J 2 bases; nucleotides not matched to a gene: 6. The CDR3 here is CASSQPDRGQETQYF. The CDR3 DNA sequence: TGTGCCAGCAGCCAACCGGACAGGGGGCAAGAGACCCAGTACTTC.

The gene calls are TRBV12-3 or TRBV12-4 and TRBJ1-1, with a weak D call TRBD1 (6 bases). The CDR3 extends over 14 amino acids. V was clipped by 6 bases and J by 11 bases, with 22 bases between them. In nucleotides, the CDR3 is TGTGCCAGCAGAACCACAGGGTTGAACACTAAGGCTTTCTTT. This encodes CASRTTGLNTKAFF.

This clonotype was detected many times. The V gene is TRBV11-2, the J gene TRBJ2-6; D gene ambiguous. Germline loops: CDR1 SGHAT, CDR2 FQNNGV. This CDR3 comprises 14 residues. The ends were cut back, 4 bases at V and 1 base at J, with 5 bases in the middle. The CDR3 DNA reads as TGTGCCAGCAGCTCGCATTCTGGGGCCAACGTCCTGACTTTC. Residues: CASSSHSGANVLTF. Using reference TRBV11-2 and TRBJ2-6 for the parts outside the CDR3, the full variable domain is EAGVAQSPRYKIIEKRQSVAFWCNPISGHATLYWYQQILGQGPKLLIQFQNNGVVDDSQLPKDRFSAERLKGVDSTLKIQPAKLEDSAVYLCASSSHSGANVLTFGAGSRLTVL.

This clonotype was counted ten times or more. The CDR3 loop reads CASSFAGGGYEQYF. The CDR3 nucleotides read TGTGCCAGCAGTTTCGCCGGGGGTGGCTACGAGCAGTACTTC. This sequence joins TRBV12-3 or TRBV12-4 and TRBJ2-7, with D possibly TRBD2 on 6 matching bases. The CDR3 contains 14 residues. Trimming stripped 3 bases from V and 3 bases from J, with 12 bases between.

This clonotype was seen at least ten times. This rearrangement joins TRBV29-1 to TRBJ1-5; TRBD1 agrees at 10 bases. The CDR3 runs 12 residues. Germline assignment: CDR1 SQVTM and CDR2 ANQGSEA. J lost 5 bases, V lost 7 bases, and 2 bases had no gene match. In nucleotides, the CDR3 is TGCAGCGCGGGGACAGGGGATCAGCCCCAGCATTTT. Translated: CSAGTGDQPQHF. The entire variable domain, with the rest obtained from reference TRBV29-1 and TRBJ1-5, is as follows: SAVISQKPSRDICQRGTSLTIQCQVDSQVTMMFWYRQQPGQSLTLIATANQGSEATYESGFVIDKFPISRPNLTFSTLTVSNMSPEDSSIYLCSAGTGDQPQHFGDGTRLSIL.

This clonotype has ten or more counts. This rearrangement joins TRBV12-3 or TRBV12-4 to TRBJ2-2, with 7 nucleotides matching TRBD1. CDR3 length: 15 residues. The J segment lost 7 bases and the V segment lost 6 bases, leaving 11 bases of the junction unmatched. CDR3: CASSYGTARNGELFF. The DNA for the CDR3 is TGTGCCAGCAGCTACGGGACAGCTCGGAACGGGGAGCTGTTTTTT.

This clonotype was observed at least ten times. This chain's CDR3 is CSVDAGAGNTIYF. In DNA form, the CDR3 reads TGCAGCGTTGACGCGGGGGCTGGAAACACCATATATTTT. The chain uses TRBV29-1 and TRBJ1-3; D may be TRBD1 (5 bases). CDR3 length equals 13 residues. V dropped 3 bases and J dropped 2 bases, with 8 bases sitting between them. CDR1 SQVTM and CDR2 ANQGSEA come from the germline V gene.

This clonotype has a count of ten or more. This chain connects TRBV27 to TRBJ1-2, with D maybe TRBD1 (6 bases). The germline CDR1 and CDR2 sequences are MNHEY and SMNVEV (reference sequence). This CDR3 has 15 residues. Trimming left V 7 bases short and J 0 bases short, with 15 bases between. CDR3 amino acids: CASKTRQASNYGYTF. The CDR3 nucleotides read TGTGCCAGCAAAACCCGACAGGCCTCTAACTATGGCTACACCTTC.

This clonotype was picked up many times. This sequence joins TRBV7-8 and TRBJ2-7; 7 bases fit TRBD2. Germline lookup yields CDR1 SGHVS and CDR2 FQNEAQ. The CDR3 totals 14 residues. The ends lost 4 bases at V and 4 bases at J; junction bases unmatched: 7. The CDR3 DNA reads as TGTGCCAGCAGCTCGGCGGGAGCGGGTTACGAGCAGTACTTC. Translating gives CASSSAGAGYEQYF. Based on the CDR3 plus reference TRBV7-8 and TRBJ2-7, the full variable domain is GAGVSQSPRYKVAKRGQDVALRCDPISGHVSLFWYQQALGQGPEFLTYFQNEAQLDKSGLPSDRFFAERPEGSVSTLKIQRTQQEDSAVYLCASSSAGAGYEQYFGPGTRLTVT.

This clonotype was seen at least ten times. V is TRBV5-5 and J is TRBJ1-5, with D unresolved. V gave up 3 bases and J gave up 4 bases, with 8 bases separating them. CDR1 and CDR2 from the germline V gene are SGHKS and YYEKEE (reference sequence). The CDR3 loop spans 13 amino acids. CDR3 in DNA: TGTGCCAGCAGCTCGACCCCTAATCAGCCCCAGCATTTT. This translates into CASSSTPNQPQHF. Using reference TRBV5-5 and TRBJ1-5 for the parts outside the CDR3, the full variable domain is DAGVTQSPTHLIKTRGQQVTLRCSPISGHKSVSWYQQVLGQGPQFIFQYYEKEERGRGNFPDRFSARQFPNYSSELNVNALLLGDSALYLCASSSTPNQPQHFGDGTRLSIL.

This clonotype was seen ten or more times. This chain connects TRBV20-1 to TRBJ2-7; 9 positions match TRBD1. The CDR3 sequence is 12 residues long. CDR1 is DFQATT, CDR2 SNEGSKA, per germline (reference sequence). Trimming at V came to 7 bases and at J to 4 bases, leaving 5 bases not matched to a gene. As DNA, the CDR3 is TGCAGTGTGACCGGGACAGGGTACGAGCAGTACTTC. This encodes CSVTGTGYEQYF.

As to this clonotype: One base away lies a much larger clone, so this may be a sequencing read error. The rearrangement joins TRBV7-8 to TRBJ1-5, with TRBD1 matching 7 bases. V trimming: 5 bases; J trimming: 0 bases; junction bases outside the gene matches: 10. The germline gives CDR1 SGHVS, CDR2 FQNEAQ. The CDR3 is 17 residues long. CDR3 in amino acids: CASSTPGTEISNQPQHF. In DNA form, the CDR3 reads TGTGCCAGCAGCACCCCCGGGACAGAGATTAGCAATCAGCCCCAGCATTTT.

This clonotype was seen at least ten times. The V gene is TRBV12-3 or TRBV12-4, the J gene TRBJ1-2; tentatively, D is TRBD1 (5 bases). The CDR3 is 12 residues long. V was cut by 3 bases and J by 7 bases, with 9 bases left in between. CDR3 sequence reads: CASSFEGRGYTF. Written as DNA, the CDR3 is TGTGCCAGCAGTTTTGAGGGACGTGGCTACACCTTC.

This clonotype was seen more than once but under ten times. This chain links TRBV7-2 with TRBJ2-7; TRBD2 matches 8 bases. Trimming removed 1 base from V and 2 bases from J; junction bases left unmatched: 4. The CDR3 length is 15 residues. Looked up from germline, CDR1 is SGHTA and CDR2 is FQGNSA. CDR3 coding DNA: TGTGCCAGCAGCTTAGGAGCGGGAGAGACCTACGAGCAGTACTTC. Its translation is CASSLGAGETYEQYF.

As for this clonotype: A much bigger clone sits one base away, suggesting this may be a read error. The V gene is TRBV28, the J gene TRBJ1-1, with 11 bases identical to TRBD1. Germline values: CDR1 MDHEN, CDR2 SYDVKM. The CDR3 is 14 amino acids. The CDR3 bases are TGTGTCGGCCGGGACAGGGGGAATGGGGCTGAAGCTTTCTTT. It translates to CVGRDRGNGAEAFF.

Regarding this clonotype: The junction and the germline gene differ at one end; a read error may be behind it. The chain is built from TRBV12-3 or TRBV12-4 and TRBJ2-7, with 8 positions matching TRBD1. The CDR3 sequence is 14 residues long. CDR3 nucleotides: TGTGCCAGCAGTCCAGGACAGGGAAGGTACGAGCAGCACTTC. It translates to CASSPGQGRYEQHF.

This clonotype was detected many times. This chain connects TRBV12-3 or TRBV12-4 to TRBJ1-2; D gene unclear. This CDR3 region has 15 residues. Trimming took 1 base from V and 4 from J, leaving 13 bases between them. The CDR3 spells CASSLVIGFSYGYTF. CDR3 nucleotides: TGTGCCAGCAGTTTAGTGATCGGGTTCTCCTATGGCTACACCTTC.

This clonotype appeared many times. Here the CDR3 reads CASTRQHTEAFF. In nucleotides, the CDR3 is TGTGCCAGCACCAGACAGCACACTGAAGCTTTCTTT. The chain is built from TRBV6-2 or TRBV6-3 and TRBJ1-1; D might be TRBD1 (5 bases). The CDR3 is 12 residues long. Trimming pared 7 bases from V and 3 bases from J, leaving 9 bases between. CDR1 and CDR2 from the germline V gene are MNHEY and SVGEGT.

This clonotype was counted a few times. A read error may be the cause here, since a much bigger clone is one base away. The rearrangement joins TRBV7-2 to TRBJ2-5, with D possibly matching TRBD1 (7 bases). Germline loops: CDR1 SGHTA, CDR2 FQGNSA. The V end lost 1 base, the J end lost 9 bases, and 18 bases lay between the germline ends. The CDR3 totals 15 residues. The DNA for the CDR3 is TGTGCCAGCAGCTTAGAAGGGGGGACAGCTGAGGCCCAGTACTTC. It yields the protein CASSLEGGTAEAQYF.

In this sample, this clonotype turned up many times. The chain is built from TRBV30 and TRBJ2-5, with 9 bases aligning to TRBD1. CDR3 length: 14 amino acids. V lost 3 bases, J lost 6 bases, and 8 bases stayed unmatched. The germline V gene has CDR1 GTSNPN and CDR2 SVGIG (reference sequence). CDR3 coding DNA: TGTGCCTGGAGCCCTACAGGGGGCGGGAAGACCCAGTACTTC. Encoded protein: CAWSPTGGGKTQYF.

The chain links TRBV7-2 to TRBJ2-5; D remains unclear. Germline CDR1 is SGHTA and CDR2 is FQGNSA. V shed 2 bases and J shed 7 bases, with 17 bases lying between them. The length of the CDR3 is 15 residues. CDR3 amino acids: CASSLSPGRVGTQYF. The DNA for the CDR3 is TGTGCCAGCAGCTTAAGTCCAGGACGTGTGGGGACCCAGTACTTC.

This clonotype was detected only a few times. V usage is TRBV5-1 and J usage is TRBJ2-5, with a weak D call TRBD2 (6 bases). Germline CDR1 reads SGHRS; CDR2 reads YFSETQ. This CDR3 comprises 15 residues. V was cut by 3 bases and J by 1 base, with 13 bases left in between. The CDR3 region has the DNA TGCGCCAGCAGCTCCCCCGGGGGTGGCCAAGAGACCCAGTACTTC. Translated: CASSSPGGGQETQYF.

Concerning this clonotype itself: At one end, the junction sequence differs from germline, possibly due to a read error. The chain combines TRBV6-1 with TRBJ1-1, with no clear D. The CDR3 sequence is 13 residues long. The germline gives CDR1 MNHNS, CDR2 SASEGT. CDR3 protein: CASGESMNTEAFF. In DNA form, the CDR3 reads TGTGCCAGCGGTGAAAGCATGAACACTGAAGCTTTCTTT.

This clonotype appeared many times. The chain combines TRBV6-1 with TRBJ2-7; tentative D call: TRBD1 (5 bases). This CDR3 spans 14 amino acids. Looked up from germline, CDR1 is MNHNS and CDR2 is SASEGT. V lost 4 bases to trimming and J lost 3 bases, with 13 bases between them. The CDR3 here is CASSVRRQYYEQYF. CDR3 sequence (DNA): TGTGCCAGCAGTGTCCGCAGACAGTACTACGAGCAGTACTTC.

This clonotype was detected ten times or more. The chain recombines TRBV6-5 with TRBJ1-2, with D possibly TRBD1 on 5 matching bases. The V end lost 6 bases, the J end lost 6 bases, and 14 bases lay between the germline ends. This CDR3 is 13 amino acids long. Germline values: CDR1 MNHEY, CDR2 SVGAGI. The chain's CDR3 is CASRRQRGHGYTF. The CDR3 coding sequence is TGTGCCAGCAGGAGACAGAGGGGCCATGGCTACACCTTC.

This clonotype was counted ten times or more. The genes are TRBV13 and TRBJ2-6; the D call may be TRBD1 or TRBD2 (5 bases each). This CDR3 has 18 amino acids. With 7 bases removed from V and 4 bases from J, the gap between germline ends came to 23 bases. CDR1 PRHDT and CDR2 FYEKMQ come from the germline V gene (reference sequence). The CDR3 DNA sequence: TGTGCCAGCAACCGGGACGGAGATCCCCTAGGAGGGGCCAACGTCCTGACTTTC. It translates to CASNRDGDPLGGANVLTF.

This clonotype was detected many times. The chain couples TRBV29-1 to TRBJ1-1; D is perhaps TRBD1 (6 bases). Germline CDR1 reads SQVTM; CDR2 reads ANQGSEA. This CDR3 has 11 amino acids. The V and J ends lost 8 bases and 5 bases respectively, with 12 bases between them. The DNA of the CDR3 is TGCAGCCTATCCAGGGGAACTGAAGCTTTCTTT. Amino acids: CSLSRGTEAFF. Supplemented by reference TRBV29-1 and TRBJ1-1, the full variable domain reads SAVISQKPSRDICQRGTSLTIQCQVDSQVTMMFWYRQQPGQSLTLIATANQGSEATYESGFVIDKFPISRPNLTFSTLTVSNMSPEDSSIYLCSLSRGTEAFFGQGTRLTVV.

This clonotype occurred many times. The chain couples TRBV9 to TRBJ2-4, with D tentatively TRBD2 (5 bases). The CDR3 is 15 amino acids. V was cut by 4 bases and J by 0 bases, with 11 bases left in between. Looked up from germline, CDR1 is SGDLS and CDR2 is YYNGEE. DNA of the CDR3: TGTGCCAGCAGCCCTCCGGGATTAGCCAAAAACATTCAGTACTTC. It yields the protein CASSPPGLAKNIQYF.

This chain's CDR3 is CASSLNNANQPQHF. The CDR3 DNA sequence: TGTGCCAGCAGCCTAAACAATGCCAATCAGCCCCAGCATTTT. The gene calls are TRBV7-2 and TRBJ1-5, with no clear D. Germline V gives CDR1 SGHTA, CDR2 FQGNSA. This CDR3 has 14 residues. V was cut by 5 bases and J by 3 bases, with 11 bases left in between.

This clonotype was seen many times. The J gene is TRBJ1-2, the V gene TRBV7-8; D is possibly TRBD1 (5 bases). Trimming shortened V by 6 bases and J by 3 bases, and 17 bases separated the two germline ends. This CDR3 is built from 15 residues. CDR1 and CDR2 (germline): SGHVS, FQNEAQ. The CDR3 sequence: CASSSGGGYDYGYTF. The CDR3 coding sequence is TGTGCCAGCAGTTCCGGGGGGGGGTATGACTATGGCTACACCTTC.